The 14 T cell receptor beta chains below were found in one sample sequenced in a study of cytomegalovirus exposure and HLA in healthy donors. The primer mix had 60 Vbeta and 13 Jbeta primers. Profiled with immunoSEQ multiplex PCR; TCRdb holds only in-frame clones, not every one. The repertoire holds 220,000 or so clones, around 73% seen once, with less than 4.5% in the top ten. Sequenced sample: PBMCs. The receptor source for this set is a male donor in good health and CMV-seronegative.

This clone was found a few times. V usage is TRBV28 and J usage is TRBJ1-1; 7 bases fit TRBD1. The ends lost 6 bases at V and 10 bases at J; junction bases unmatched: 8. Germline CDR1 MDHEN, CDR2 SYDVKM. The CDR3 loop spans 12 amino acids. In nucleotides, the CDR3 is TGTGCCAGCAGGGGATCAGGGGGGCGAGCTTTCTTT. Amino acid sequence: CASRGSGGRAFF. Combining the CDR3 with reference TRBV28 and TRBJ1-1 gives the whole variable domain DVKVTQSSRYLVKRTGEKVFLECVQDMDHENMFWYRQDPGLGLRLIYFSYDVKMKEKGDIPEGYSVSREKKERFSLILESASTNQTSMYLCASRGSGGRAFFGQGTRLTVV.

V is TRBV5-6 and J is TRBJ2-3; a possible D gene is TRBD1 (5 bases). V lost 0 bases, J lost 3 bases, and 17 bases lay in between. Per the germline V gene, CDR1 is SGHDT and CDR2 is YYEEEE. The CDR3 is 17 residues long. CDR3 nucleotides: TGTGCCAGCAGCTTGGTGCTGATAAACAGGACGACAGATACGCAGTATTTT. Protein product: CASSLVLINRTTDTQYF. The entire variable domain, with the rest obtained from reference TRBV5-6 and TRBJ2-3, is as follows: DAGVTQSPTHLIKTRGQQVTLRCSPKSGHDTVSWYQQALGQGPQFIFQYYEEEERQRGNFPDRFSGHQFPNYSSELNVNALLLGDSALYLCASSLVLINRTTDTQYFGPGTRLTVL.

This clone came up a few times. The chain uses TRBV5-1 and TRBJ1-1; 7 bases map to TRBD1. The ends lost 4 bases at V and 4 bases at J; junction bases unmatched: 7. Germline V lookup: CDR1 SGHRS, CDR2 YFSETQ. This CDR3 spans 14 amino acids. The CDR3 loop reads CASSTRQGGTEAFF. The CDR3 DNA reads TGCGCCAGCAGCACACGACAGGGCGGCACTGAAGCTTTCTTT.

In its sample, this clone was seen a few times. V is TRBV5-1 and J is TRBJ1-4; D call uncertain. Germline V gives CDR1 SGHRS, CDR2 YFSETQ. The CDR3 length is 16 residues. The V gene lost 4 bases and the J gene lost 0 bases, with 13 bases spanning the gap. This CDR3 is CASSERGYPTNEKLFF. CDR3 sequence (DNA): TGCGCCAGCAGCGAAAGAGGATATCCAACTAATGAAAAACTGTTTTTT. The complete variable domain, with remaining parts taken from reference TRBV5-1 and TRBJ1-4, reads KAGVTQTPRYLIKTRGQQVTLSCSPISGHRSVSWYQQTPGQGLQFLFEYFSETQRNKGNFPGRFSGRQFSNSRSEMNVSTLELGDSALYLCASSERGYPTNEKLFFGSGTQLSVL.

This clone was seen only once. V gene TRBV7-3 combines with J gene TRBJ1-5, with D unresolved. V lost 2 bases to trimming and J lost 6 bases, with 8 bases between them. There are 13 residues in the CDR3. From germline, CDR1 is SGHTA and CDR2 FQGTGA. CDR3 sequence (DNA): TGTGCCAGCAGCTTAGGTGGAGGTCAGCCCCAGCATTTT. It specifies CASSLGGGQPQHF. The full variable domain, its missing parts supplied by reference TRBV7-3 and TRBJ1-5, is GAGVSQTPSNKVTEKGKYVELRCDPISGHTALYWYRQSLGQGPEFLIYFQGTGAADDSGLPNDRFFAVRPEGSVSTLKIQRTERGDSAVYLCASSLGGGQPQHFGDGTRLSIL.

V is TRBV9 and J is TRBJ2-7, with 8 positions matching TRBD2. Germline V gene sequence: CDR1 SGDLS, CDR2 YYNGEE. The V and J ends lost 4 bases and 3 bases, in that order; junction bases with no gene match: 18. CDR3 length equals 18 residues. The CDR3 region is CASSPQGPTSGGSYEQYF. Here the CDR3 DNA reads TGTGCCAGCAGCCCGCAAGGACCTACTAGCGGAGGTAGCTACGAGCAGTACTTC.

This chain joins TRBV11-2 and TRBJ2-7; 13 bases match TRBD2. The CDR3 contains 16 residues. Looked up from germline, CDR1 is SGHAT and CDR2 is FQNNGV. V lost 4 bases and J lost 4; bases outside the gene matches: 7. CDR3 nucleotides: TGTGCCAGCAGCTCTCCCTGGACTAGCGGGAGTTACGAGCAGTACTTC. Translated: CASSSPWTSGSYEQYF.

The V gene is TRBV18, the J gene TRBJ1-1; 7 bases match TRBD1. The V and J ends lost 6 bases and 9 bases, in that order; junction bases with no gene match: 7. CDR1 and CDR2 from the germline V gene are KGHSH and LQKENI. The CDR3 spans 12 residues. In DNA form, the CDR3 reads TGTGCCAGCTCCCCCGACAGGGATAAAGCTTTCTTT. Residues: CASSPDRDKAFF.

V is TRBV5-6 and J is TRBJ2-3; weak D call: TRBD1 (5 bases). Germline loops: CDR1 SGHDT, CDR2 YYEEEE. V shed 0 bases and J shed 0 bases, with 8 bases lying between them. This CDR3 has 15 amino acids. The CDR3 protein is CASSLVRASTDTQYF. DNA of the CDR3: TGTGCCAGCAGCTTGGTCAGGGCTAGCACAGATACGCAGTATTTT.

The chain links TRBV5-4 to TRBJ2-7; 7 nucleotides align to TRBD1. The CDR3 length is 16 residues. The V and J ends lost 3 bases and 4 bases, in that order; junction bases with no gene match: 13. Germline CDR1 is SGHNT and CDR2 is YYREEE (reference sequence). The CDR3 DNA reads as TGTGCCAGCAGCTCGAAACGCGCAGGGGGTTTTTACGAGCAGTACTTC. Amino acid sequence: CASSSKRAGGFYEQYF.

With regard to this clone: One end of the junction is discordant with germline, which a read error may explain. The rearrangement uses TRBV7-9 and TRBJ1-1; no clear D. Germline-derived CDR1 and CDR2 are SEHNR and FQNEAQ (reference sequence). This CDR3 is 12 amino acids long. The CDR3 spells CSSSLAAAEAFF. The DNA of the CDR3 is TGTTCCAGCAGCTTAGCGGCAGCTGAAGCTTTCTTT.

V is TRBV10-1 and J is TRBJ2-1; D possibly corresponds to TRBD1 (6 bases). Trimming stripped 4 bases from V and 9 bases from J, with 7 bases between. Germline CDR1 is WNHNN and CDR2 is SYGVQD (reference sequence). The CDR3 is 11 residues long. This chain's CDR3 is CASSGGGEQFF. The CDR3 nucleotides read TGCGCCAGCAGTGGAGGGGGTGAGCAGTTCTTC.

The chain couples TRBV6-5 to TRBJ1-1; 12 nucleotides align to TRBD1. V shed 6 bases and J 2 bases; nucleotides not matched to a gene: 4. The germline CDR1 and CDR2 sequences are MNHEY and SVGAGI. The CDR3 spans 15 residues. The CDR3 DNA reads TGTGCCAGCAGACGGGACAGGGGGCCCAACACTGAAGCTTTCTTT. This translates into CASRRDRGPNTEAFF.

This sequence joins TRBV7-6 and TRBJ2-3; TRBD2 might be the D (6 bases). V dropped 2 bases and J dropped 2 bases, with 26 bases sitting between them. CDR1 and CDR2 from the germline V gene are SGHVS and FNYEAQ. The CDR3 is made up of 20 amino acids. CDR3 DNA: TGTGCCAGCAGCTTATATCCAGCGGGCCCTACCTCGATCCTCACAGATACGCAGTATTTT. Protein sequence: CASSLYPAGPTSILTDTQYF.